A single sample is the source of the 13 T cell receptor beta chains below, sequenced in a study of T cell clonality in common variable immunodeficiency. Using immunoSEQ multiplex PCR, the repertoire was profiled, and TCRdb retains in-frame clones only, with some absent. The sample shows tens of thousands of clones, none of them appearing just once. Sequenced: peripheral blood mononuclear cells. Source of these receptors: a person aged 18 to 75 in good health.

This clone was seen repeatedly, ten times or more. The DNA ends 3 residues before the CDR3 does, and the rest of the CDR3 is filled in from the germline J gene. This CDR3 is also generated by other DNA sequences in the sample. The V call is TRBV5-1, the J call TRBJ2-5; the match to TRBD2 covers 16 bases. The CDR3 spans 20 residues. With 2 bases clipped from V and 4 bases from J, the junction kept 14 bases outside the gene matches. The germline V gene encodes CDR1 SGHRS and CDR2 YFSETQ. The CDR3 protein is CASSFDPGLAGGESSETQYF. The CDR3 DNA, read in part, is TGCGCCAGCAGCTTCGACCCGGGACTAGCGGGAGGGGAGTCGTCAGAGACC.

This clone showed up many times. The CDR3 end lies 3 residues beyond the end of the read and is filled in from the germline J gene. The rearrangement uses TRBV28 and TRBJ2-7, with D possibly being TRBD2 (7 bases). V was shortened by 6 bases and J by 0 bases, with 12 bases between the two germline ends. Germline CDR1 and CDR2: MDHEN and SYDVKM. CDR3 length equals 14 residues. CDR3 DNA (partial): TGTGCCAGCAGGTTCGGGGGGCCCTCCTACGAG. As protein: CASRFGGPSYE. The complete CDR3 protein is CASRFGGPSYEQYF. The full variable domain, rest sourced from reference TRBV28 and TRBJ2-7, is DVKVTQSSRYLVKRTGEKVFLECVQDMDHENMFWYRQDPGLGLRLIYFSYDVKMKEKGDIPEGYSVSREKKERFSLILESASTNQTSMYLCASRFGGPSYEQYFGPGTRLTVT.

This clone occurred a few times. The read falls 3 residues short of the CDR3 end, and the missing part is taken from the germline J gene. The V call is TRBV30, the J call TRBJ2-7; D is uncertain. With 4 bases removed from V and 0 bases from J, the gap between germline ends came to 10 bases. The CDR3 extends over 13 amino acids. CDR1 GTSNPN and CDR2 SVGIG come from the germline V gene (reference sequence). CDR3 sequence: CAWKGPASYEQYF. The part of the CDR3 DNA that was read is TGTGCCTGGAAGGGCCCGGCCTCCTACGAG.

A few counts support this clone. The sequence runs out 3 residues before the end of the CDR3; the remainder is reconstructed from the germline J gene. The rearrangement joins TRBV20-1 to TRBJ1-2; no clear D. The germline V gene encodes CDR1 DFQATT and CDR2 SNEGSKA (reference sequence). This CDR3 is 12 amino acids long. The sequenced CDR3 bases are TGCAGTGCTAGAGCTAGCGGAGAGACC. Its translation: CSARASGET. The full CDR3 protein reads CSARASGETYTF.

By sample fraction, this clone is medium-sized. The CDR3 end is not reached by the read, which stops 3 residues before it; the germline J gene fills it in. The chain uses TRBV6-2 or TRBV6-3 and TRBJ2-7; 7 bases are a match to TRBD1. V shed 6 bases, J shed 4 bases, and the junction held 9 bases outside the gene matches. The V gene's germline CDR1 is MNHEY and CDR2 SVGEGT. The CDR3 covers 14 residues. The CDR3 loop reads CASSKRQTGYEQYF. The CDR3 bases that were read are TGTGCCAGCAGCAAACGACAGACAGGGTACGAG.

This clone showed up many times. Read data end 3 residues before the CDR3 end; the end is taken from the germline J gene. The chain links TRBV6-1 to TRBJ2-4, with D possibly being TRBD1 (5 bases). The length of the CDR3 is 14 residues. V was shortened by 4 bases and J by 7 bases, with 14 bases between the two germline ends. CDR1 and CDR2 (germline): MNHNS, SASEGT. CDR3 DNA (partial): TGTGCCAGCAGTGCCACAGGTTCCATCAACATT. It encodes CASSATGSINI. Given in full, the CDR3 is CASSATGSINIQYF.

The table lists this clone with many counts. The read ends 3 residues early relative to the CDR3; the germline J gene fills the gap. The sample contains more than one DNA sequence encoding this CDR3. This chain uses TRBV30 with TRBJ1-3, with a weak D call TRBD1 (5 bases). Germline CDR1 and CDR2: GTSNPN and SVGIG (reference sequence). Trimming shortened V by 0 bases and J by 0 bases, and 9 bases separated the two germline ends. This CDR3 has 15 residues. Partial CDR3 DNA: TGTGCCTGGAGTGTATCGGGGGGCTCTGGAAACACC. Protein product: CAWSVSGGSGNT. The entire CDR3 protein is CAWSVSGGSGNTIYF.

This clone was recorded at least ten times. Coverage ceases 3 residues before the CDR3 finishes, and the germline J gene fills in the end. The chain employs TRBV30 and TRBJ2-7, with D possibly being TRBD1 (5 bases). V gave up 0 bases and J gave up 6 bases, with 21 bases separating them. Germline V CDR1 and CDR2: GTSNPN, SVGIG (reference sequence). The CDR3 totals 16 residues. Incomplete CDR3 DNA: TGTGCCTGGAGTGTTCCCTGGCAGGGTGGATCGGGCGAG. Amino acid sequence: CAWSVPWQGGSGE. In full, the CDR3 is CAWSVPWQGGSGEQYF.

This clone came up many times. Read data end 3 residues before the CDR3 end; the end is taken from the germline J gene. The chain has TRBV2 and TRBJ2-1; 8 bases agree with TRBD2. From germline, CDR1 is SNHLY and CDR2 FYNNEI. Trimming took 3 bases from V and 4 from J; bases not matched to a gene: 11. The CDR3 runs 17 residues. CDR3 DNA, as far as it was read: TGTGCCAGCAGTGAGAGCCCCCCAGCGGGAGTGTACAATGAG. Translation: CASSESPPAGVYNE. Given in full, the CDR3 is CASSESPPAGVYNEQFF.

This clone was recorded many times. The observed sequence ends 3 residues before the CDR3 terminus, with the missing tail filled in from the germline J gene. V gene TRBV28 combines with J gene TRBJ2-7, with 12 nucleotides matching TRBD1. The CDR3 runs 17 residues. Germline V gene data show CDR1 as MDHEN and CDR2 as SYDVKM. V lost 2 bases to trimming and J lost 1 base; unmatched junction nucleotides: 6. CDR3 sequence reads: CASSLPGTGGISYEQYF. CDR3 DNA (partial): TGTGCCAGCAGTTTACCCGGGACAGGGGGCATATCCTACGAG.

The covered CDR3 bases are TGCAGTGCTAACAGCGGGAGGGCCGAGAGCGATGAG. This translates into CSANSGRAESDE. The whole CDR3 sequence reads CSANSGRAESDEQFF. This chain joins TRBV20-1 and TRBJ2-1, with 10 bases aligning to TRBD2. The read falls 3 residues short of the CDR3 end, and the missing part is taken from the germline J gene. Germline V gene data show CDR1 as DFQATT and CDR2 as SNEGSKA (reference sequence). There are 15 residues in the CDR3. V lost 4 bases to trimming and J lost 8 bases; unmatched junction nucleotides: 11.

This clone occurred many times. The read terminates 3 residues ahead of where the CDR3 ends, so the germline J gene completes it. This chain joins TRBV20-1 and TRBJ1-5; 7 positions match TRBD1. Germline-derived CDR1 and CDR2 are DFQATT and SNEGSKA (reference sequence). The CDR3 consists of 13 residues. The trim removed 1 base at V and 9 bases at J, leaving 6 bases unmatched. CDR3 DNA (partial): TGCAGTGCTAGAGGCCGACAGGGTTCGCCC. Its protein product is CSARGRQGSP. The full CDR3 protein is CSARGRQGSPQHF.

This clone was seen at least ten times. The read is 3 residues too short to cover the CDR3 end, so that end is filled in from the germline J gene. V and J are TRBV30 and TRBJ2-2; D is unclear. Germline V gene sequence: CDR1 GTSNPN, CDR2 SVGIG (reference sequence). The CDR3 extends over 15 amino acids. Trimming shortened V by 1 base and J by 2 bases, and 11 bases separated the two germline ends. Here the CDR3 reads CAWSAPPGNTGELFF. The CDR3 bases that were read are TGTGCCTGGAGTGCCCCGCCAGGTAACACCGGGGAG.